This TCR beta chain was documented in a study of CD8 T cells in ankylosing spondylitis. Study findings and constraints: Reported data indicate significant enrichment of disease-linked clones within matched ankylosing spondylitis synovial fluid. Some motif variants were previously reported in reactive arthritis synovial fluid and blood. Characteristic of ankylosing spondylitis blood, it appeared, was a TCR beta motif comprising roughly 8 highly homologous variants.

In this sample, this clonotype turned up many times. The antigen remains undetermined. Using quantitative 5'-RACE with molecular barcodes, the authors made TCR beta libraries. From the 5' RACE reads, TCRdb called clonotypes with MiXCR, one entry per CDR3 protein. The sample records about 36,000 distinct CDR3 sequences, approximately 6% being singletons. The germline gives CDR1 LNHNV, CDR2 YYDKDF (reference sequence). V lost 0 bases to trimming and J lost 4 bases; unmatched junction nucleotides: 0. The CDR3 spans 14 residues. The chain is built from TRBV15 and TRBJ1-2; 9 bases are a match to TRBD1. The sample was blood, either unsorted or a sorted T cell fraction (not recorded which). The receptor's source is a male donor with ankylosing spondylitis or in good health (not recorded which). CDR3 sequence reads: CATSRETGGYGYTF. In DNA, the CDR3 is TGTGCCACCAGCAGAGAGACAGGGGGCTATGGCTACACCTTC.